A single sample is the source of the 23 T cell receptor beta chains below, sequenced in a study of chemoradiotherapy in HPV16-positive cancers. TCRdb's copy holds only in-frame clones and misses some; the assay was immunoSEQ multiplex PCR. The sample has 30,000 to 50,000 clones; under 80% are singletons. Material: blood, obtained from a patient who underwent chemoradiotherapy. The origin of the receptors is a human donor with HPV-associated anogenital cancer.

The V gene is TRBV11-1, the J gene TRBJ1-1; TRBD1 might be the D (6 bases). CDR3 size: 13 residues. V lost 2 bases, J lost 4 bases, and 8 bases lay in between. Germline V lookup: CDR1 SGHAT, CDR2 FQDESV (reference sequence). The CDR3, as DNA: TGTGCCAGCAGCTTAAGGGGGGGCACTGAAGCTTTCTTT. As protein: CASSLRGGTEAFF.

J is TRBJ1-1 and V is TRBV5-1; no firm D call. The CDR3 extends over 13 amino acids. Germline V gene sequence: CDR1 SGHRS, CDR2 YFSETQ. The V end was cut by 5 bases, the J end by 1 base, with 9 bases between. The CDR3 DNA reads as TGCGCCAGCAGGGTCAGAGAGAACACTGAAGCTTTCTTT. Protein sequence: CASRVRENTEAFF.

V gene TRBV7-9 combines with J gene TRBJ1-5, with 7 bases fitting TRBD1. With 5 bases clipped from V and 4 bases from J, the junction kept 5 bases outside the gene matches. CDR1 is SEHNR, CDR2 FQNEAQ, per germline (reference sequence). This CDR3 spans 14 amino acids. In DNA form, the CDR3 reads TGTGCCAGCAGCCTACAGGGGTGGAATCAGCCCCAGCATTTT. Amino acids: CASSLQGWNQPQHF.

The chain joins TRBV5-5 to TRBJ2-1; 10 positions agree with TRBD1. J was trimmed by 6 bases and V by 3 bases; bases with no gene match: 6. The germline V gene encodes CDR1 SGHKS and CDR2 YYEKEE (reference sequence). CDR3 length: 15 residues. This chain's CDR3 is CASSSGTGVGNEQFF. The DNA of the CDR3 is TGTGCCAGCAGCTCCGGGACAGGGGTAGGCAATGAGCAGTTCTTC.

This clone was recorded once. CDR3 nucleotides: TGCAGCTTCGCGGGACACCAGTATGGCTACACCTTC. It yields the protein CSFAGHQYGYTF. V gene TRBV29-1 combines with J gene TRBJ1-2, with D tentatively TRBD1 (6 bases). The ends were cut back, 8 bases at V and 5 bases at J, with 15 bases in the middle. The CDR3 loop spans 12 amino acids. Germline V gene data show CDR1 as SQVTM and CDR2 as ANQGSEA.

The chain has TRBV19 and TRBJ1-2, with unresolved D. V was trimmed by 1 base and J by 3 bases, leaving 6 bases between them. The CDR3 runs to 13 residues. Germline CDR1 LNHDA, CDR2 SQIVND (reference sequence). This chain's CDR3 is CASSIVSYYGYTF. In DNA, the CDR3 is TGTGCCAGTAGTATAGTGAGTTACTATGGCTACACCTTC.

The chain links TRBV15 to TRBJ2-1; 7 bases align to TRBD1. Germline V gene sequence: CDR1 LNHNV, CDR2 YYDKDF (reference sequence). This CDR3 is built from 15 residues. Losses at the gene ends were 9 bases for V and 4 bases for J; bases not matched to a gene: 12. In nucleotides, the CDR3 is TGTGCCACGGAATTGGACAGGAGATCTTACAATGAGCAGTTCTTC. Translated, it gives CATELDRRSYNEQFF.

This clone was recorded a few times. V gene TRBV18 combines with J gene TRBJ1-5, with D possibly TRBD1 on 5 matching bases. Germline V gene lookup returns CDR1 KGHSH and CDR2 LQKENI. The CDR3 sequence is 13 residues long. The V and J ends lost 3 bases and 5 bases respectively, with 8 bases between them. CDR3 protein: CASSPQGDQPQHF. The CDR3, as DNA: TGTGCCAGCTCACCCCAGGGAGATCAGCCCCAGCATTTT.

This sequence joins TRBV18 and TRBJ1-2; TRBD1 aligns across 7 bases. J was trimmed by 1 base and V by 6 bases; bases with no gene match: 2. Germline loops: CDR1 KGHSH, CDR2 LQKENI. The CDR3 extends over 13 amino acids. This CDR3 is CASSRDSNYGYTF. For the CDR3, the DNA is TGTGCCAGCTCCAGGGACAGTAACTATGGCTACACCTTC.

CDR3 amino acids: CASSLSEEGYTF. The CDR3 coding sequence is TGTGCCAGCAGCCTTAGCGAGGAAGGCTACACCTTC. The chain employs TRBV7-2 and TRBJ1-2; D gene uncertain. Trimming took off 5 bases at V and 8 bases at J, with 12 bases between the two ends. The germline V gene has CDR1 SGHTA and CDR2 FQGNSA. This CDR3 spans 12 amino acids.

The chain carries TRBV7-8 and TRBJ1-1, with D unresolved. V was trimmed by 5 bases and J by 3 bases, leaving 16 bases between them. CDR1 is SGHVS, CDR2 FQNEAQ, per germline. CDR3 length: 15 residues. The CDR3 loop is CASSISPKQDTEAFF. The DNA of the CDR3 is TGTGCCAGCAGCATAAGCCCGAAGCAGGACACTGAAGCTTTCTTT.

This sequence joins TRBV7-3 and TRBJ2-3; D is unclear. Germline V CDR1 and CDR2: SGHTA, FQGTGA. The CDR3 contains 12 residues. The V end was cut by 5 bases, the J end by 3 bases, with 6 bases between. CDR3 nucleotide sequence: TGTGCCAGCAGCCCCGGGACAGATACGCAGTATTTT. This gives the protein CASSPGTDTQYF.

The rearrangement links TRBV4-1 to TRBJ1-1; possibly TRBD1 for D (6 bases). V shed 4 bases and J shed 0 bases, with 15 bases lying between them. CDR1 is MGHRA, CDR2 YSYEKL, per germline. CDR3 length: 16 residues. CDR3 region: CASSRGAGRVNTEAFF. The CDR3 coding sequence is TGCGCCAGCAGCCGGGGGGCCGGACGGGTGAACACTGAAGCTTTCTTT.

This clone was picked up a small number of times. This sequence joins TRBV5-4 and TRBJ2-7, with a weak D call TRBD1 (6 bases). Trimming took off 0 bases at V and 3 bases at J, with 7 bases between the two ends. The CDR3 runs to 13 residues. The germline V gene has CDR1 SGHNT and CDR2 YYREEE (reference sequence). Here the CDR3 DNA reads TGTGCCAGCAGCTTGGACAGGGACTACGAGCAGTACTTC. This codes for CASSLDRDYEQYF. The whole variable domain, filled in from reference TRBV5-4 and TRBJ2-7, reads ETGVTQSPTHLIKTRGQQVTLRCSSQSGHNTVSWYQQALGQGPQFIFQYYREEENGRGNFPPRFSGLQFPNYSSELNVNALELDDSALYLCASSLDRDYEQYFGPGTRLTVT.

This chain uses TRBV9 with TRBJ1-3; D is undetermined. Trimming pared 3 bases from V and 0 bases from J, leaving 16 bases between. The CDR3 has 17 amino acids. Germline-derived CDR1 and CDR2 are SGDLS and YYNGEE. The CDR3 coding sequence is TGTGCCAGCAGCGAAGGGCAGGCCGTACTCTCTGGAAACACCATATATTTT. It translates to CASSEGQAVLSGNTIYF.

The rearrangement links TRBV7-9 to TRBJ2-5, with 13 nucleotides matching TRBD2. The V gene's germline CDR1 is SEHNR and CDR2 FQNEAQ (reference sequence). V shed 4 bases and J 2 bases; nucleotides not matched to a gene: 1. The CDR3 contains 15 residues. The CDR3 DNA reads TGTGCCAGCAGCTCACTAGCGGGGGGGCAAGAGACCCAGTACTTC. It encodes CASSSLAGGQETQYF.

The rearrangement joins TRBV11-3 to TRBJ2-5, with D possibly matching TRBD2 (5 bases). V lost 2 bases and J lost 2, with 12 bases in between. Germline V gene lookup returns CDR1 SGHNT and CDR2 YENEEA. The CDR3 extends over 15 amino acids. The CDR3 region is CASSLNSLAQETQYF. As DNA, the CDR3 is TGTGCCAGCAGCTTAAACTCATTAGCGCAAGAGACCCAGTACTTC.

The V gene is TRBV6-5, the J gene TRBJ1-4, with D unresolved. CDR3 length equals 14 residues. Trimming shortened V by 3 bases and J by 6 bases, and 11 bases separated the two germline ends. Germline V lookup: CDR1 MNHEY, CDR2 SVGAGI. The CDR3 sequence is CASSYLAGDEKLFF. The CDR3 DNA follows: TGTGCCAGCAGTTATCTGGCGGGAGATGAAAAACTGTTTTTT.

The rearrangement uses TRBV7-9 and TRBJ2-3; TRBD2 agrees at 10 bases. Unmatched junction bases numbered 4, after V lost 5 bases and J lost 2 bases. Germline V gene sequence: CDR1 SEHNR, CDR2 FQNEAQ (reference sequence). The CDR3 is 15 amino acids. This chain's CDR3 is CASSITSGTTDTQYF. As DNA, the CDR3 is TGTGCCAGCAGCATAACTAGCGGGACCACAGATACGCAGTATTTT.

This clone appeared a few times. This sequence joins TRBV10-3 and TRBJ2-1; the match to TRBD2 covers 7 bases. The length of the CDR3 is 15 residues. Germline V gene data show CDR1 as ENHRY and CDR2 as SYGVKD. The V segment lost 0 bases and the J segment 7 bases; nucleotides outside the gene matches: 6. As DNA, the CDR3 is TGTGCCATCAGTGAGTCGGGGGGGGTTGGGAATGAGCAGTTCTTC. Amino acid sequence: CAISESGGVGNEQFF.

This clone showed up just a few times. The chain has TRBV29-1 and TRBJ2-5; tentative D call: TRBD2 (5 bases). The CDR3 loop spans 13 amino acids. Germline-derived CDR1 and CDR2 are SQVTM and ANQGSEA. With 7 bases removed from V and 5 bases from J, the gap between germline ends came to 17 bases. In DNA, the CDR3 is TGCAGCGCCGACTATGGGCCCAAGGAGACCCAGTACTTC. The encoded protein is CSADYGPKETQYF. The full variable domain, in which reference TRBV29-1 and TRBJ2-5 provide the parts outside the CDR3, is SAVISQKPSRDICQRGTSLTIQCQVDSQVTMMFWYRQQPGQSLTLIATANQGSEATYESGFVIDKFPISRPNLTFSTLTVSNMSPEDSSIYLCSADYGPKETQYFGPGTRLLVL.

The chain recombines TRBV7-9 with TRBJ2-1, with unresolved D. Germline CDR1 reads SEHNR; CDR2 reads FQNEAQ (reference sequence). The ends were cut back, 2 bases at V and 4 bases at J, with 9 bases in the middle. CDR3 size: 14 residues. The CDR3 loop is CASSLFVRYNEQFF. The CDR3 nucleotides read TGTGCCAGCAGCTTATTTGTCAGGTACAATGAGCAGTTCTTC.

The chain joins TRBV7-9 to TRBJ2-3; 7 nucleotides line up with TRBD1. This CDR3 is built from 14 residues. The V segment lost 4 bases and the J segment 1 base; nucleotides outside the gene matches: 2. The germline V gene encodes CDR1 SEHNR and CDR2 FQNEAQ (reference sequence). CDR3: CASSYRGGTDTQYF. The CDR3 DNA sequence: TGTGCCAGCAGCTACAGGGGTGGCACAGATACGCAGTATTTT. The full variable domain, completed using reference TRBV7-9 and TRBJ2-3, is DTGVSQNPRHKITKRGQNVTFRCDPISEHNRLYWYRQTLGQGPEFLTYFQNEAQLEKSRLLSDRFSAERPKGSFSTLEIQRTEQGDSAMYLCASSYRGGTDTQYFGPGTRLTVL.